This T cell receptor beta chain was sequenced during a study of shared clonotypes between healthy human individuals. Study background: Samples came from two female and a few male donors aged 18 to 49.

Assay execution proceeded at the deep level. Assay used: immunoSEQ multiplex PCR; TCRdb lists only in-frame clones, some missing. The sample lists 2 million to 2.5 million clones; under 97% were seen once. Memory CD4+ cells were the fraction left after CD45RA+ naive selection. The V end lost 1 base, the J end lost 6 bases, and 0 bases lay between the germline ends. Germline CDR1 and CDR2: MNHNS and SASEGT. The CDR3 is 10 amino acids. This clone was picked up a small number of times. Its target is unknown. Other nucleotide sequences from this sample produce the same CDR3. Study results and limitations: Naive CD4 clonotype sharing across a few donors was 4% to 5%.

Sequencing was performed on naive CD4+ T cells sorted from blood. As for subset: CD45RA+ positively selected. The V call is TRBV6-1, the J call TRBJ2-5; D is ambiguous. The receptor's source is a man between 18 and 29 years old in good health. The CDR3 nucleotides are TGTGCCAGCAGTGAAGAGACCCAGTACTTC. It specifies CASSEETQYF.